The rows below give T cell receptor beta chains drawn from one sample of a study of cytomegalovirus exposure and HLA in healthy donors. The data were produced by immunoSEQ multiplex PCR, yet TCRdb's version contains in-frame clones alone and is incomplete. The sample carries under 250,000 clones, roughly 80% recorded once. The sequencing input was PBMCs. The source of these receptors is a male donor in good health and CMV-seronegative. Both conserved end residues are part of each CDR3. The D gene is left open where the match is weak. The listing skips clone size in some rows; elsewhere it reads once, few, many or a size class.

>TRBJ1-1|TRBV19|once|.
TGTGCCAGTAGTTTCGAGGACATGAACACCGAAGCTTTCTTT
CASSFEDMNTEAFF
>TRBJ1-2|TRBV28|.|.
TGTGCCAGCAGTTCGGCAGGTGGTAACTATGGCTACACCTTC
CASSSAGGNYGYTF
>TRBJ1-1|TRBV29-1|.|TRBD1
TGCAGCGTTGACGGCCCGGGACAGTTAAGCCCCGGCACTGAAGCTTTCTTT
CSVDGPGQLSPGTEAFF
>TRBJ1-4|TRBV7-9|.|TRBD1
TGTTCCAGCAGCTTAGCCGGACAGGGGGCAACTAATGAAAAACTGTTTTTT
CSSSLAGQGATNEKLFF
>TRBJ2-4|TRBV7-2|.|TRBD1
TGTGCCAGCAGCTCAATACAGGGGAAAAACATTCAGTACTTC
CASSSIQGKNIQYF
>TRBJ2-6|TRBV7-9|.|TRBD1
TGTGCCAGCAGCCCCCGACAGGGGTCCGGGGCCAACGTCCTGACTTTC
CASSPRQGSGANVLTF
>TRBJ1-2|TRBV27|few|.
TGTGCCAGCAGTCCCCAGCGGTCAGGCGGCTATGGCTACACCTTC
CASSPQRSGGYGYTF
>TRBJ2-7|TRBV10-3|.|.
TGTGCCATCAGTGAGTCGGGCACGTTCTACGAGCAGTACTTC
CAISESGTFYEQYF
>TRBJ2-3|TRBV7-8|few|TRBD2
TGTGCCAGCAGCTTAAGACTAGCGGGAGAGGATTATACGCAGTATTTT
CASSLRLAGEDYTQYF
>TRBJ1-2|TRBV6-5|.|TRBD1
TGTGCCAGCAGTTACTCGACAGGGGGCCGTTTTGGCTACACCTTC
CASSYSTGGRFGYTF
>TRBJ1-1|TRBV21-1|once|.
TGTGCCAGCCGACGCCCGGGACAGGGGGCCCCGAGGGCTTTCTTT
CASRRPGQGAPRAFF
>TRBJ1-3|TRBV6-5|.|.
TGTGCCAGCAGTTTTGTATTTGGAAACACCATATATTTT
CASSFVFGNTIYF
>TRBJ2-5|TRBV4-1|.|.
TGCGCCAGCAGCCAAGATACAGGGACGTTCCAAGAGACCCAGTACTTC
CASSQDTGTFQETQYF
>TRBJ2-7|TRBV5-4|few|.
TGTGCCAGCAGCCCGTCGGGAAAACCTTACGAGCAGTACTTC
CASSPSGKPYEQYF
>TRBJ2-3|TRBV6-1|.|.
TGTGCCAGCAGTGTGGGGACGCAGGGGACAGATACGCAGTATTTT
CASSVGTQGTDTQYF
>TRBJ2-7|TRBV20-1|.|.
TGCAGTGCTCCTACTAGATACGAGCAGTACTTC
CSAPTRYEQYF
>TRBJ1-1|TRBV4-1|.|TRBD1
TGCGCCAGCAGCCAAACAGGGGGATCCACTGAAGCTTTCTTT
CASSQTGGSTEAFF
>TRBJ1-1|TRBV10-1|.|.
TGCGCCACCGACGGACGGTCATCTGGGGCGAGTGACACTGAAGCTTTCTTT
CATDGRSSGASDTEAFF
>TRBJ2-7|TRBV5-1|few|TRBD1
TGCGCCAGCAGCGGACAGGGACCCTACGAGCAGTACTTC
CASSGQGPYEQYF
>TRBJ1-2|TRBV5-6|.|.
TGTGCCAGCAGCCCCGAAGCCCCGCGACTTAACTATGGCTACACCTTC
CASSPEAPRLNYGYTF
>TRBJ2-7|TRBV6-6|few|.
TGTGCCAGCAGTTGGCAGGGACTCCCCGAGCAGTACTTC
CASSWQGLPEQYF
>TRBJ2-2|TRBV15|.|TRBD2
TGTGCCACCAGCAAGGGACTAGCGGAGAACACCGGGGAGCTGTTTTTT
CATSKGLAENTGELFF
>TRBJ1-1|TRBV5-1|.|TRBD1
TGCGCCAGCAGCGTAGGACAGGGGGTGACTGAAGCTTTCTTT
CASSVGQGVTEAFF
>TRBJ2-3|TRBV7-6|.|.
TGTGCCAGCAGCTATTCCGGCGGGTTATTAATGGGAGATACGCAGTATTTT
CASSYSGGLLMGDTQYF
>TRBJ2-7|TRBV28|.|TRBD1
TGTGCCAGCAGTCCACCAGAAGGGGGCCATTACGAGCAGTACTTC
CASSPPEGGHYEQYF
>TRBJ1-2|TRBV9|.|.
TGTGCCAGCAGCCATTCTAGTTGGGTCGGAATCTATGGCTACACCTTC
CASSHSSWVGIYGYTF
>TRBJ1-5|TRBV21-1|.|.
TGTGCCAGCAGCAAAGCGCACAGGGGACCTCCCCAGCCCCAGCATTTT
CASSKAHRGPPQPQHF
>TRBJ2-3|TRBV5-1|.|TRBD2
TGCGCCAGCAGCTTGACCGACGGGACTAGCGAAGCAGATACGCAGTATTTT
CASSLTDGTSEADTQYF